This T cell receptor beta chain was sequenced in a study of T cells in Graves' hyperthyroidism and ophthalmopathy. Study as a whole: Peripheral blood was drawn at first diagnosis, prior to all treatment. Overall study results and limits: The blood repertoire included most of the expanded thyroid clonotypes above 0.001.

For this clonotype: Its specificity is unknown.

TCR beta CDR3 sequences were amplified from RNA transcripts. Primed by the HTBI set, a first-round RT-PCR was run on the TCR CDR3. Each CDR3 protein gets one entry after TCRdb re-called the multiplex PCR reads with MiXCR. The repertoire holds hundreds of thousands of distinct CDR3 sequences, with 14% to 15% as singletons. The CDR3 spans 17 residues. V was clipped by 4 bases and J by 1 base, with 20 bases between them. CDR1 and CDR2 from the germline V gene are SGHRS and YFSETQ. The chain employs TRBV5-1 and TRBJ1-1; D not certain. The receptor was derived from a man aged 18 to 29 with Graves' ophthalmopathy. Input material: blood. This CDR3 reads CASSPRRDSSPNTEAFF. The CDR3 DNA follows: TGCGCCAGCAGCCCCAGACGGGATTCGTCGCCGAACACTGAAGCTTTCTTT.